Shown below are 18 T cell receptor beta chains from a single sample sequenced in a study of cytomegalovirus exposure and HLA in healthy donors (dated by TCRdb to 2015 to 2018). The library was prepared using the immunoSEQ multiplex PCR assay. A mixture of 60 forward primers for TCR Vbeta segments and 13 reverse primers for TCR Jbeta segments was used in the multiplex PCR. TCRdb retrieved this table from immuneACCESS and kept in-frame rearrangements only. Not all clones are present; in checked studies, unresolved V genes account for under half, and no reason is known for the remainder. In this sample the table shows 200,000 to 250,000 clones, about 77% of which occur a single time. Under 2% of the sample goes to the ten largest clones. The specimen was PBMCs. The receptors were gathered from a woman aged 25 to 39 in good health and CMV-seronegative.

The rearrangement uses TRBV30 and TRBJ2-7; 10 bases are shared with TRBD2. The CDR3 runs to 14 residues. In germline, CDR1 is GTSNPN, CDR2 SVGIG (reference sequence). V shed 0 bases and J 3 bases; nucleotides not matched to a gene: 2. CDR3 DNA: TGTGCCTGGAGTGTTAGGACTAGCGGCTACGAGCAGTACTTC. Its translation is CAWSVRTSGYEQYF.

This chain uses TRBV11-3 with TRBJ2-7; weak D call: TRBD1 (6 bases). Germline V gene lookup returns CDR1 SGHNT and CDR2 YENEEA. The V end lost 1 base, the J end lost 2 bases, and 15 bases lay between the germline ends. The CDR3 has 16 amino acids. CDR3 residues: CASSLGTRGDTYEQYF. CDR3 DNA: TGTGCCAGCAGCTTAGGGACCAGGGGTGACACCTACGAGCAGTACTTC.

The CDR3 here is CASSLGHPNYGYTF. CDR3 in DNA: TGTGCCAGCAGCCTGGGACACCCTAACTATGGCTACACCTTC. The chain carries TRBV5-4 and TRBJ1-2; tentative D call: TRBD1 (6 bases). V was shortened by 4 bases and J by 0 bases, with 10 bases between the two germline ends. The germline gives CDR1 SGHNT, CDR2 YYREEE (reference sequence). The CDR3 length is 14 residues.

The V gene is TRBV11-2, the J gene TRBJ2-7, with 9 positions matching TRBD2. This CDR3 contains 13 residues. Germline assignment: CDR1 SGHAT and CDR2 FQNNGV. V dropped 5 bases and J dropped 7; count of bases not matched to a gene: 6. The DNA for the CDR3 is TGTGCCAGCAGCCTCGGGACTAGCAAAGAGCAGTACTTC. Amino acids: CASSLGTSKEQYF.

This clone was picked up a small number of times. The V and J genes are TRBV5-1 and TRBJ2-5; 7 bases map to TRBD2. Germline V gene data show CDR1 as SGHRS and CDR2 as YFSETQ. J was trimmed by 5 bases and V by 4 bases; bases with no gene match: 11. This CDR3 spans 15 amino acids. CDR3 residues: CASSANSGTMETQYF. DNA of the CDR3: TGCGCCAGCAGCGCTAACTCCGGGACTATGGAGACCCAGTACTTC.

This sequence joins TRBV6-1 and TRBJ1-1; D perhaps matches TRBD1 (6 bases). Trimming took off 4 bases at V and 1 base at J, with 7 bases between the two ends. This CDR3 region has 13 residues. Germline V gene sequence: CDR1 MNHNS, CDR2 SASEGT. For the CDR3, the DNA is TGTGCCAGCAGTGGGACAGAGAACACTGAAGCTTTCTTT. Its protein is CASSGTENTEAFF.

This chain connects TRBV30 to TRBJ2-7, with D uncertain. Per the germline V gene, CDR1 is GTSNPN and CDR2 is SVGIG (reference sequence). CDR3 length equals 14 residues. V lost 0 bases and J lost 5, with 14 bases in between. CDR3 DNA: TGTGCCTGGAGTGTAGCTTACGGTAACGACGAGCAGTACTTC. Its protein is CAWSVAYGNDEQYF.

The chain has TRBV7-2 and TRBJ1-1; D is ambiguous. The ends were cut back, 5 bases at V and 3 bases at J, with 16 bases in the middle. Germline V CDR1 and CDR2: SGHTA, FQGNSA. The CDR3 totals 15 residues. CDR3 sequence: CASSRPRGRDTEAFF. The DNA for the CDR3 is TGTGCCAGCAGCCGCCCTCGGGGAAGGGACACTGAAGCTTTCTTT.

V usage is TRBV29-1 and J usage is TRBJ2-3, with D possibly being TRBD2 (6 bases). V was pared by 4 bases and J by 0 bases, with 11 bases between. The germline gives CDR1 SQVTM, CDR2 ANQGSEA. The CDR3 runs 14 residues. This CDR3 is CSVVGGTSTDTQYF. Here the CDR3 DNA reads TGCAGCGTTGTCGGGGGAACTAGCACAGATACGCAGTATTTT.

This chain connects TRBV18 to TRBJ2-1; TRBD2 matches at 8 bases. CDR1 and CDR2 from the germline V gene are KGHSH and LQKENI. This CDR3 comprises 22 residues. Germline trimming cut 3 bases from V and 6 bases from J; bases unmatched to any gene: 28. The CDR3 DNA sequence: TGTGCCAGCTCACCGGCTCAGATCGGGGGGTCCCGGAGCGGGAGATCGGGCAATGAGCAGTTCTTC. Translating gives CASSPAQIGGSRSGRSGNEQFF. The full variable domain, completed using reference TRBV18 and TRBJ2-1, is NAGVMQNPRHLVRRRGQEARLRCSPMKGHSHVYWYRQLPEEGLKFMVYLQKENIIDESGMPKERFSAEFPKEGPSILRIQQVVRGDSAAYFCASSPAQIGGSRSGRSGNEQFFGPGTRLTVL.

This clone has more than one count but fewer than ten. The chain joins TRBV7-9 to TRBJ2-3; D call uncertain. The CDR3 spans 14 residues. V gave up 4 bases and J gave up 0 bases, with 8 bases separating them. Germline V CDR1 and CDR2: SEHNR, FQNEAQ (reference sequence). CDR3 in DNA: TGTGCCAGCAGCTCTGAGCTAAGCACAGATACGCAGTATTTT. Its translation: CASSSELSTDTQYF. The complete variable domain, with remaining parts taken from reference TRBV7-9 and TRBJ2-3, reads DTGVSQNPRHKITKRGQNVTFRCDPISEHNRLYWYRQTLGQGPEFLTYFQNEAQLEKSRLLSDRFSAERPKGSFSTLEIQRTEQGDSAMYLCASSSELSTDTQYFGPGTRLTVL.

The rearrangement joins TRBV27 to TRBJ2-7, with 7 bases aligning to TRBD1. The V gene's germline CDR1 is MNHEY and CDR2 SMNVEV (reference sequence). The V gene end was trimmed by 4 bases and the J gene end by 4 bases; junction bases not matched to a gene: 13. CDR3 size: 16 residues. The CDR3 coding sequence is TGTGCCAGCAGTTCCCGAGCCGGGACAGTACTTTACGAGCAGTACTTC. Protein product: CASSSRAGTVLYEQYF.

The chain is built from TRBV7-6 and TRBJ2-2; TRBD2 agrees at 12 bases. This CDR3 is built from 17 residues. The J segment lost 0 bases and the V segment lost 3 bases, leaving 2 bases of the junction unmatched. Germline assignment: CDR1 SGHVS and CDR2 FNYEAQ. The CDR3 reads CASSFLAGGPNTGELFF. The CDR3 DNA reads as TGTGCCAGCAGCTTTCTAGCGGGAGGGCCGAACACCGGGGAGCTGTTTTTT.

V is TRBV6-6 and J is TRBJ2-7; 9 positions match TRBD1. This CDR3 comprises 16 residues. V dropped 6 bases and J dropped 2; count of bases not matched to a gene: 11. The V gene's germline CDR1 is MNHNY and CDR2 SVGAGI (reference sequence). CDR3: CASSDTSGTGTYEQYF. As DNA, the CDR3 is TGTGCCAGCAGCGATACTTCCGGGACAGGGACCTACGAGCAGTACTTC.

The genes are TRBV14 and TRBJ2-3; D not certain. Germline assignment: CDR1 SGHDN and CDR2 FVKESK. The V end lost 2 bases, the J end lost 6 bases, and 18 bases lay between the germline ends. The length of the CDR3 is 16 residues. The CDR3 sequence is CASSQLSVPPTDTQYF. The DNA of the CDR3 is TGTGCCAGCAGCCAACTGAGCGTGCCCCCCACGGATACGCAGTATTTT.

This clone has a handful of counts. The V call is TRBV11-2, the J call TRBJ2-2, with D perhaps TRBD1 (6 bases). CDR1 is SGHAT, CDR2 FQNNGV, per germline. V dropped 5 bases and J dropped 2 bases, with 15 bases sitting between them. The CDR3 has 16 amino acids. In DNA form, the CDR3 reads TGTGCCAGCAGCCTGAGAGGGACACTTAACACCGGGGAGCTGTTTTTT. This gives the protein CASSLRGTLNTGELFF.

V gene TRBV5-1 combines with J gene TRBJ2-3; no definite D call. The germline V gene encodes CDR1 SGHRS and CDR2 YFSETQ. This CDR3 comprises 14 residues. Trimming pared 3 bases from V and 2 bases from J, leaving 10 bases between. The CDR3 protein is CASSYRSVTDTQYF. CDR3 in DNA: TGCGCCAGCAGCTACCGATCGGTCACAGATACGCAGTATTTT.

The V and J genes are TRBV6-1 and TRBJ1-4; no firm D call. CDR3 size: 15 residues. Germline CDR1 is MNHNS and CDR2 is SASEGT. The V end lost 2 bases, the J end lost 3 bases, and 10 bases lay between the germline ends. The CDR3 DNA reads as TGTGCCAGCAGTGAAATGGAGTTGGCTAATGAAAAACTGTTTTTT. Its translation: CASSEMELANEKLFF.